Listed here is a single T cell receptor beta chain. A few counts support this clonotype. Its cognate antigen has yet to be identified. Base qualities are not at hand, and no much larger clone is one base apart. In the germline V gene, CDR1 corresponds to ENHRY and CDR2 to SYGVKD. From cysteine to phenylalanine, the CDR3 is 14 amino acids long. Only CDR3 DNA is held: 42 bases, read in frame from base 1. This sample is part of a study of blood T cells in healthy people across ages (dated by TCRdb to between 2014 and 2017). About the full investigation: Template switching captured roughly one uniquely barcoded TCR beta cDNA molecule per two T cells in model experiments. Four age groups were formed from the donors: young (average about 16 years), middle-aged (just under 40), aged (62) and long-lived (roughly 88). For two donors (one aged 18 to 29 and one aged 80 or older), the study analyzed two additional independent replicas of 1 million unique cDNA reads from the same blood draw. To avoid experimental bias, donors of different ages were spread randomly across the sequencing lanes. Age-related changes in TCR beta repertoire diversity were measured in the study by deep sequencing normalized with unique cDNA molecular identifiers. Overall study outcomes, separate from this receptor: Estimates of total diversity based on one million sequenced T cells were regarded as lower bounds and as underestimates. Donor CMV infection status was unknown, potentially confounding age-related changes in expanded clonotypes. Because profiling used bulk unsorted PBMCs, naive and antigen-experienced compartments could not be compared conclusively. As age increased, observed TCR beta diversity per million T cells dropped in a roughly linear way, and a significant reduction was already evident by age 40. The percentage of naive T cells measured by flow cytometry correlated strongly with observed TCR beta diversity. Compared with the aged group, the long-lived group had more naive CD4+ T cells, fewer expanded clones and increased TCR diversity, a pattern suggesting age selection.

Donors were 35 to 40 systemically healthy Caucasian individuals from Russia aged 6 to 90 years. Approximately 11 milliliters of peripheral blood were drawn from each donor into EDTA-treated Vacutainer tubes. Ficoll-Paque density-gradient centrifugation was used to isolate PBMCs, with at least 7 million per sample. Total RNA was extracted from PBMCs with Trizol reagent, with at least 5.5 micrograms obtained per sample. Naive CD45RAhigh/CD27high T cell percentages were measured by flow cytometry on a PBMC aliquot from every donor. The method behind the library was 5' RACE. The instrument was an Illumina HiSeq 2500. The second PCR ran for about 7 to 11 cycles and used a J-beta primer mix along with a sample-barcoded 5' primer. A unique molecular identifier was introduced onto each TCR beta cDNA molecule by a template-switch 5' adaptor carrying 12 random nucleotides. Each sample yielded at least 2.5 million CDR3-containing paired-end reads. First-strand cDNA synthesis was performed from all RNA using the Mint cDNA synthesis kit, with priming by a TRBC-specific oligonucleotide. All cDNA was treated with uracil-DNA glycosylase and then went through a first 18-cycle PCR with the universal primers M1SS and BC2_uni_R. Per the original workflow: Normalization of each sample was performed by random selection of 1 million high-quality reads, each carrying a distinct molecular identifier. Reads with shared molecular identifiers were discarded instead of being binned into consensus sequences. MiTCR, set to a Q25 quality threshold and the strictest error-elimination algorithm, was used for CDR3 identification, clonotype clustering and error correction. A nonparametric unseen species model with Euler transformation was used to estimate lower-bound total TCR beta diversity. TCRdb trimmed public reads at Q25 via fastp, called clones via MiXCR and kept in-frame beta chains. Each record represents a unique CDR3 protein, reported with the most common genes and DNA among its rows. The V and J calls follow TCRdb's processing rather than the paper's. The sample table records 720,000 or so distinct CDR3 sequences; roughly two fifths of these occur just once. The ten largest account for approximately 29% of the sample.

Here the chain combines TRBV10-3 and TRBJ2-5, with TRBD1 matching 7 junction bases. The J call is uncertain, as TRBJ2-7 better fits the DNA end. Material for sequencing was blood. This TCR was sampled from a man aged 80 or over in good health. The encoded CDR3 is CAISESPTGNEQYF. The bases read TGTGCCATCAGTGAGTCGCCGACAGGGAACGAGCAGTACTTC.